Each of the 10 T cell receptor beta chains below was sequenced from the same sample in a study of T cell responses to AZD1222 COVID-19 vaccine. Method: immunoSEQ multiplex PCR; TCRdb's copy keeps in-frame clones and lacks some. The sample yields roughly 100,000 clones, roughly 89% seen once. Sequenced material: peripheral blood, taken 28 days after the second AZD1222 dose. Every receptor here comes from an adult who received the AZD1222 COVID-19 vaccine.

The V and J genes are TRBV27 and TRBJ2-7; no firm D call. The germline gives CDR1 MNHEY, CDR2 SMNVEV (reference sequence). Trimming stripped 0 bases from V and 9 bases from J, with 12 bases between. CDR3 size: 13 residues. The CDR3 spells CASSLSIGPLQYF. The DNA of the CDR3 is TGTGCCAGCAGTTTATCGATAGGGCCGCTGCAGTACTTC.

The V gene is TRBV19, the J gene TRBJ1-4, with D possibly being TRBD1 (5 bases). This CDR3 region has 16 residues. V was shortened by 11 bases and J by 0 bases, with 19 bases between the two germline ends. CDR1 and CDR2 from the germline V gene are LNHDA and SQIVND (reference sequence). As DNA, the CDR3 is TGTGCCGCAAGGGGTTTGGGACTTGCAACTAATGAAAAACTGTTTTTT. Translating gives CAARGLGLATNEKLFF.

The CDR3 is CASSADMNTEAFF. Written as DNA, the CDR3 is TGCGCCAGCAGCGCCGATATGAACACTGAAGCTTTCTTT. J is TRBJ1-1 and V is TRBV5-1; the D is unclear. Trimming removed 4 bases at V and 0 bases at J, with 7 bases between. The length of the CDR3 is 13 residues. Germline V gene data show CDR1 as SGHRS and CDR2 as YFSETQ.

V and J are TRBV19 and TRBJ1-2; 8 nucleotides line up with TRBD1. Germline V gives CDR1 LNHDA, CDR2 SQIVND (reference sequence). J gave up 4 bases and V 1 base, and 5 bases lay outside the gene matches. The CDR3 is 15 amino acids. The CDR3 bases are TGTGCCAGTAGTATAGGCAGGGGGCCCGTCTATGGCTACACCTTC. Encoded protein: CASSIGRGPVYGYTF.

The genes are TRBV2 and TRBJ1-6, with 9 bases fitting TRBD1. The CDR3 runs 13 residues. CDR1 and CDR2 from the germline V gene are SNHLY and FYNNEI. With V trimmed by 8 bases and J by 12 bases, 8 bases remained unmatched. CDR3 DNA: TGTGCCAGCGGAGACAGGGGGGCGATACCCCTCCACTTT. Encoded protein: CASGDRGAIPLHF.

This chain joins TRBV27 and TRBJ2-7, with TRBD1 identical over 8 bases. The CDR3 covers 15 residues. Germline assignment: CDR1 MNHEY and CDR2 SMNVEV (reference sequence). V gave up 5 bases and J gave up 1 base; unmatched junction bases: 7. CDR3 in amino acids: CASSDRTGRSYEQYF. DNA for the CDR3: TGTGCCAGCAGTGACCGGACAGGGAGGTCCTACGAGCAGTACTTC.

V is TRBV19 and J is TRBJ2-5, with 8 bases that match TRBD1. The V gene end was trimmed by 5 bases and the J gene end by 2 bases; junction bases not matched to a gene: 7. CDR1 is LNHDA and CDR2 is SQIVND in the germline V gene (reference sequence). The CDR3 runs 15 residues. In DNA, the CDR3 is TGTGCCAGTAGTTGGGGACAGGCTGGACAAGAGACCCAGTACTTC. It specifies CASSWGQAGQETQYF.

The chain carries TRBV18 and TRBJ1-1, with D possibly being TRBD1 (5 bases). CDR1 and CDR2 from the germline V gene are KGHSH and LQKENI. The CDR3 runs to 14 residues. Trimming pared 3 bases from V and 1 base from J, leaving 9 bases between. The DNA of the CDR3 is TGTGCCAGCTCACCGAGGGGTACGAACACTGAAGCTTTCTTT. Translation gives CASSPRGTNTEAFF.

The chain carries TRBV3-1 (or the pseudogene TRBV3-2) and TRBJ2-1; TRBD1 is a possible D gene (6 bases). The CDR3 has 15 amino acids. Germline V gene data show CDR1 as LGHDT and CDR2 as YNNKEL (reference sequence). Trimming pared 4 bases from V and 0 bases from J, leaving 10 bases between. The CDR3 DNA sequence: TGTGCCAGCAGCCGGTCAGGGGCCTCCTACAATGAGCAGTTCTTC. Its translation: CASSRSGASYNEQFF.

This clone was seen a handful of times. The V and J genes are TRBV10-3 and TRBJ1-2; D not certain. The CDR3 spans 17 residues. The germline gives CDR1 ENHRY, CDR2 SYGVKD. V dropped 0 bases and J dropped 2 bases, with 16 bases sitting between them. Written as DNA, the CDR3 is TGTGCCATCAGTGAGTCGATCTTTCCCAGGAGCAACTATGGCTACACCTTC. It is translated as CAISESIFPRSNYGYTF.